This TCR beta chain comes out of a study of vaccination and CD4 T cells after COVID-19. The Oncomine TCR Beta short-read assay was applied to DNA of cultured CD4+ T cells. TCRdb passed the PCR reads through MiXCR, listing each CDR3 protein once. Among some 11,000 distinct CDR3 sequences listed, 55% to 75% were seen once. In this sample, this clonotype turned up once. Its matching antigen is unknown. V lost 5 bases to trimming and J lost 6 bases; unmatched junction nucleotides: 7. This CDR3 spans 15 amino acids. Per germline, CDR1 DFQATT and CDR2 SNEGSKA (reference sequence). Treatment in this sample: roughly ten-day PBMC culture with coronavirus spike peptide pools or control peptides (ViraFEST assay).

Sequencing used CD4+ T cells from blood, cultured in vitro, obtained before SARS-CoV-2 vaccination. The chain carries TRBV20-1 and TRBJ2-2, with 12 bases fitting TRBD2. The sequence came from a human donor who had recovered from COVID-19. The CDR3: CSAALLAGGSGELFF. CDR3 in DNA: TGCAGTGCTGCCCTACTAGCGGGAGGATCCGGGGAGCTGTTTTTT.